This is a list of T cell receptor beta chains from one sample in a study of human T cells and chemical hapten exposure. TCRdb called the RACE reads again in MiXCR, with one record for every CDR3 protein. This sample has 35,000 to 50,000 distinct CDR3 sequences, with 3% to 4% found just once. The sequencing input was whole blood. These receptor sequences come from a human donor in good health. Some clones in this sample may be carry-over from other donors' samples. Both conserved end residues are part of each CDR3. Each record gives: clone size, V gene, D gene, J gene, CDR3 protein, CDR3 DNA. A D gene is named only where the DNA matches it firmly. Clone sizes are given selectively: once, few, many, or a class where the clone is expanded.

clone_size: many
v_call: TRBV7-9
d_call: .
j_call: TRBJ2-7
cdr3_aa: CASSLDPDGEQYF
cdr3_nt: TGTGCCAGCAGCTTAGATCCAGACGGGGAGCAGTACTTC

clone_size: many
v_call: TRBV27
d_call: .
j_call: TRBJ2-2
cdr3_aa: CASSRRTENTGELFF
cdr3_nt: TGTGCCAGCAGTCGGCGGACAGAGAACACCGGGGAGCTGTTTTTT

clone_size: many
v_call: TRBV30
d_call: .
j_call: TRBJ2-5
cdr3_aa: CAWNEAGETQYF
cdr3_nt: TGTGCCTGGAATGAAGCCGGAGAGACCCAGTACTTC

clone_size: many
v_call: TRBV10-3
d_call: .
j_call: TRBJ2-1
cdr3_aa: CAISVRNEQFF
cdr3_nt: TGTGCCATCAGTGTACGCAATGAGCAGTTCTTC

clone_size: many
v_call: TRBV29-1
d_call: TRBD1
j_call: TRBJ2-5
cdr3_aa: CSVGQGPGTQYF
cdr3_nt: TGCAGCGTTGGACAGGGGCCGGGGACCCAGTACTTC

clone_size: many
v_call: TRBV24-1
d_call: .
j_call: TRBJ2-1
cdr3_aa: CATSGYPQVESYNEQFF
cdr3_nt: TGTGCCACCAGTGGTTACCCACAGGTAGAGTCCTACAATGAGCAGTTCTTC

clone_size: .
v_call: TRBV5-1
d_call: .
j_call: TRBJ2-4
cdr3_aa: CASSLEGTKNIQYF
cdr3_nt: TGCGCCAGCAGCTTAGAGGGGACCAAAAACATTCAGTACTTC

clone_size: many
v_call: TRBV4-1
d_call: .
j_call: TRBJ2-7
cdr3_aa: CASSQVYAGQGYEQYF
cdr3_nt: TGCGCCAGCAGCCAAGTGTACGCCGGGCAGGGTTACGAGCAGTACTTC

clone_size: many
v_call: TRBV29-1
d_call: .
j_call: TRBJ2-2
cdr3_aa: CSAEGGEKTGELFF
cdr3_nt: TGCAGCGCGGAAGGGGGGGAGAAGACCGGGGAGCTGTTTTTT

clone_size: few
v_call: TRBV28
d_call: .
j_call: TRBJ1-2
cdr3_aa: CASSFSPYGYTF
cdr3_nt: TGTGCCAGCAGTTTTTCCCCTTATGGCTACACCTTC

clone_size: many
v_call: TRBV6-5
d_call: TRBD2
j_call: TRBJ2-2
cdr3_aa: CASSPVGSGSKGGELFF
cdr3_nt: TGTGCCAGCAGTCCCGTGGGTAGCGGGAGTAAGGGCGGGGAGCTGTTTTTT

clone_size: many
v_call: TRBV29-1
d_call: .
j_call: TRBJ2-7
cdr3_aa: CSVEDDPDGTYEQYF
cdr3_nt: TGCAGCGTTGAAGATGATCCGGACGGGACCTACGAGCAGTACTTC

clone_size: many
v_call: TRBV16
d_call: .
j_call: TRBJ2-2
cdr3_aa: CASSHPTGELFF
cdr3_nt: TGTGCCAGCAGCCATCCCACCGGGGAGCTGTTTTTT

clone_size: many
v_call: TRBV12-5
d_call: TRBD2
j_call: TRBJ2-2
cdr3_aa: CASGLASGTGELFF
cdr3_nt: TGTGCTAGTGGTCTGGCTAGCGGAACCGGGGAGCTGTTTTTT